This T cell receptor beta chain was obtained from a study of blood T cell repertoires in COVID-19. CDR1 is SGHAT, CDR2 FQNNGV, per germline. The CDR3 runs to 13 residues. V gave up 3 bases and J gave up 9 bases; unmatched junction bases: 0. Measured with immunoSEQ multiplex PCR; TCRdb has only the in-frame clones, and not every one. The table includes around 160,000 clones, roughly 84% detected once. Assignment of participants to cohorts was predicated upon participant-reported clinical history. Participants in the exposed group had met a COVID-19 case in the 2 weeks before joining the study. This sequence originates from a woman aged 50 to 60 who had been exposed to COVID-19. The chain is built from TRBV11-2 and TRBJ1-6; TRBD1 aligns across 9 bases. The specimen was PBMCs or T cells enriched from blood (not recorded which). CDR3 sequence: CASSLGQGSPLHF. The CDR3 nucleotides read TGTGCCAGCAGCTTGGGACAGGGTTCACCCCTCCACTTT.